The entry that follows covers one T cell receptor (beta chain) sequence. The antigen remains unidentified. These data come from a study of post-analysis software for immune sequencing data. Across the whole study: Relapsing-remitting, secondary progressive and progressive-relapsing multiple sclerosis were all included among the disease courses. Findings of the study overall: Significantly decreased normalized Chao1 diversity was recorded for multiple sclerosis patients relative to controls. Strong co-clustering by F measure was evident for samples that had been prepared in the same batch.

Unique-molecular-identifier-tagged TCR beta cDNA libraries were used. The authors obtained roughly 500,000 cDNA molecules from approximately 0.91 to 9.4 million T cells. TCRdb re-called the PCR reads through MiXCR, storing one row per CDR3 protein. The sample records approximately 460,000 distinct CDR3 sequences, roughly 46% being singletons. The receptor's source is a girl aged 10 to 17 with multiple sclerosis. The sequencing input was blood.

The CDR3 loop is CSTSPGSYPYEQYF. As DNA, the CDR3 is TGCAGTACCAGTCCCGGGAGTTACCCCTACGAGCAGTACTTC. The rearrangement joins TRBV20-1 to TRBJ2-4; tentative D call: TRBD2 (6 bases). The assigned J gene may be wrong: the sequence end matches TRBJ2-7 better. CDR3 size: 14 residues. Germline values: CDR1 DFQATT, CDR2 SNEGSKA (reference sequence).